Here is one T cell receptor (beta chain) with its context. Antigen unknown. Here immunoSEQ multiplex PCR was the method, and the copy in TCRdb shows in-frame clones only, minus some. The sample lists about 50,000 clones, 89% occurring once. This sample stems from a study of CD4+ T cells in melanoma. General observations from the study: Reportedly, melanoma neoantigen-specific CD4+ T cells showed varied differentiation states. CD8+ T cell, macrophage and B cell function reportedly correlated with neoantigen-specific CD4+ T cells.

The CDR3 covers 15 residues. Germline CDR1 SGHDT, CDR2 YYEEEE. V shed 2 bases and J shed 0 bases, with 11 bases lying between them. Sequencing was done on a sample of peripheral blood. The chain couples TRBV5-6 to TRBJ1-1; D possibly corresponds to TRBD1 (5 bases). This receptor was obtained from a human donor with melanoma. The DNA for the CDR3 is TGTGCCAGCAGCTTCTTGCCAGGGATGAACACTGAAGCTTTCTTT. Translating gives CASSFLPGMNTEAFF.